Listed here is a single T cell receptor (beta chain). As yet, its antigen is unknown. Naive, memory, effector memory and TEMRA subsets that were unstimulated underwent sequencing in a few donor pairs. The data originate from a study of siplizumab effects on memory and regulatory T cells. About 9.8 x 10^4 TCR templates per sample were sequenced. Generated by immunoSEQ multiplex PCR, the TCRdb table keeps only in-frame clones and is missing some. The table has under 70,000 clones, roughly 85% seen once. Study results and caveats: Memory cells seemed less diverse than naive T cells, which seemed major alloresponse contributors. Among alloreactive clones, only a minor fraction mapped to unstimulated subsets.

Sequenced: memory CD4+ T cells sorted from blood. This TCR derives from a human donor in good health.

The CDR3 here is CASSPRDSSTDTQYF. The CDR3 region has the DNA TGTGCCAGCAGCCCCCGGGACTCAAGCACAGATACGCAGTATTTT. This chain links TRBV7-7 with TRBJ2-3; D perhaps matches TRBD2 (6 bases). V lost 5 bases to trimming and J lost 0 bases, with 12 bases between them. From germline, CDR1 is SSHAT and CDR2 FNYEAQ (reference sequence). This CDR3 region has 15 residues.